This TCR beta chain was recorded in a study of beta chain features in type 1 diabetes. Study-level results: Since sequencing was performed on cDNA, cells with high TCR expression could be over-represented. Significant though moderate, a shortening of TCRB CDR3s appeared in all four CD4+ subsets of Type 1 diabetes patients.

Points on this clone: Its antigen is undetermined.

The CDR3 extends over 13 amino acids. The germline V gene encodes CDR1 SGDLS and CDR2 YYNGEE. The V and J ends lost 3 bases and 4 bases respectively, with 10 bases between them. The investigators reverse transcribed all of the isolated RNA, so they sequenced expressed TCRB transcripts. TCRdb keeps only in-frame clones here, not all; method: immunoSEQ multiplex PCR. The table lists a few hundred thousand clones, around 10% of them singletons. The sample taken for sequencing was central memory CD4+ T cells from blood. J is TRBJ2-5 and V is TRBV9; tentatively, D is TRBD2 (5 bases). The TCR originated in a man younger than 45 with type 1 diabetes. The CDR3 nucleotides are TGTGCCAGCAGCGCTACCGAGGGAGAGACCCAGTACTTC. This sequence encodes CASSATEGETQYF.